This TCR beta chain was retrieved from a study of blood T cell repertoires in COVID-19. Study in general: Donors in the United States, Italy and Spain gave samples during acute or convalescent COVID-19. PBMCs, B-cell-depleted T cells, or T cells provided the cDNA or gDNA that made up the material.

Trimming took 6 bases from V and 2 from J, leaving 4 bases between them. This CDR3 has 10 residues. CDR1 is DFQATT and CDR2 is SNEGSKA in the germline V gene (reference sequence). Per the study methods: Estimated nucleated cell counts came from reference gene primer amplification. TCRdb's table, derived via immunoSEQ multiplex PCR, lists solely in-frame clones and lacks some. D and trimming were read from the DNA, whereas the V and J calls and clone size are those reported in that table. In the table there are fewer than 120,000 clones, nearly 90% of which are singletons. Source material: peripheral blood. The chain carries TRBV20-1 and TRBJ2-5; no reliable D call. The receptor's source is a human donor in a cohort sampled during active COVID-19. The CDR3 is CSARQETQYF. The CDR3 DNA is TGCAGTGCCCGGCAAGAGACCCAGTACTTC.